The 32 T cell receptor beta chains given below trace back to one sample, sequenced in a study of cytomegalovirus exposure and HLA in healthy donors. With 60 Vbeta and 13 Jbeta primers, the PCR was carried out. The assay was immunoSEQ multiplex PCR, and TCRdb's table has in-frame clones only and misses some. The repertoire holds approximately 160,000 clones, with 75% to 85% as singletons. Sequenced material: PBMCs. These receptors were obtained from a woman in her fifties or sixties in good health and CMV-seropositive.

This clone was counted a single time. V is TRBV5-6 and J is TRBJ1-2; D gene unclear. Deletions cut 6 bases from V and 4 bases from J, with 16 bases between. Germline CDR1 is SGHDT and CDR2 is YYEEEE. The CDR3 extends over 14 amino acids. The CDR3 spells CASKTGGGTYGYTF. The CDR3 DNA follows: TGTGCCAGCAAAACTGGAGGCGGCACCTATGGCTACACCTTC. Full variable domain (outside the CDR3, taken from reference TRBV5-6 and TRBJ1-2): DAGVTQSPTHLIKTRGQQVTLRCSPKSGHDTVSWYQQALGQGPQFIFQYYEEEERQRGNFPDRFSGHQFPNYSSELNVNALLLGDSALYLCASKTGGGTYGYTFGSGTRLTVV.

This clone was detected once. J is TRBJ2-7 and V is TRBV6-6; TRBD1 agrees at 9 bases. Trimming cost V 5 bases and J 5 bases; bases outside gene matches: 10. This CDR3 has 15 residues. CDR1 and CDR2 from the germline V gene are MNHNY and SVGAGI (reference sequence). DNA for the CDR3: TGTGCCAGCAGTACTCCGGGACAGGGTGTCAACGAGCAGTACTTC. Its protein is CASSTPGQGVNEQYF.

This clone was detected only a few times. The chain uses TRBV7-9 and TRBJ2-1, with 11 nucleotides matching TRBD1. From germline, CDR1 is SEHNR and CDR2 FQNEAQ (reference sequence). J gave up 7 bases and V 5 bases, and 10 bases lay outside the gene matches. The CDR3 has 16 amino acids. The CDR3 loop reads CASSQAPGQGGNEQFF. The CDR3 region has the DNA TGTGCCAGCAGCCAAGCCCCGGGACAGGGGGGGAATGAGCAGTTCTTC.

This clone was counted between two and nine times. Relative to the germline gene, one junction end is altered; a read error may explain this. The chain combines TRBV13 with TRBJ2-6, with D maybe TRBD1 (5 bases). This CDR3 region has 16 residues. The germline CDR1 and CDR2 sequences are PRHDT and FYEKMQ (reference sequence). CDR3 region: CASSEGPGSGANGLTF. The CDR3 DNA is TGTGCCAGCAGTGAAGGACCCGGCTCTGGGGCCAACGGCCTGACTTTC.

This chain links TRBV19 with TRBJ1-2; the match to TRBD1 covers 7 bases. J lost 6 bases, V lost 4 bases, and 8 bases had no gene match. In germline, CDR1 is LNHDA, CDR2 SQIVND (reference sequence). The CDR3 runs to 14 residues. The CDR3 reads CASSNRTGTNGYTF. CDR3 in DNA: TGTGCCAGTAGTAACCGGACAGGCACGAATGGCTACACCTTC.

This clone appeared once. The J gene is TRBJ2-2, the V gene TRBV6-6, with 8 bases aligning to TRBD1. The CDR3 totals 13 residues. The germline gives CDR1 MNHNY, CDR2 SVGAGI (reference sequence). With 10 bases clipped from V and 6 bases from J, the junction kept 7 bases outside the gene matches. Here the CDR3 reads CATMDREAGELFF. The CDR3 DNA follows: TGTGCCACCATGGACAGGGAAGCCGGGGAGCTGTTTTTT.

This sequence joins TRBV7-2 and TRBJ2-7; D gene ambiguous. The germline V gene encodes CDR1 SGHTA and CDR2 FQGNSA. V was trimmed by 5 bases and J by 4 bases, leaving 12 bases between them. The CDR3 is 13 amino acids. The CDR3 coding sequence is TGTGCCAGCAGCCTTTGGTTGGCATACGAGCAGTACTTC. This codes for CASSLWLAYEQYF.

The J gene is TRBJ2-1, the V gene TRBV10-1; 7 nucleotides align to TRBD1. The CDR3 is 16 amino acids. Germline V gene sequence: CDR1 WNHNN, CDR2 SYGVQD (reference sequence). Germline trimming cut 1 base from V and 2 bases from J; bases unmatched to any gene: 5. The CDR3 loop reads CASSELTGSTYNEQFF. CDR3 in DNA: TGCGCCAGCAGTGAGTTGACAGGGAGTACCTACAATGAGCAGTTCTTC.

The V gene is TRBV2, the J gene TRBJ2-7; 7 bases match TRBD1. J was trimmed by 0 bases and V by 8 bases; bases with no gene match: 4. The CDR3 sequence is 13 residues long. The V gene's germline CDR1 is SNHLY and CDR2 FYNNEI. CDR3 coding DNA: TGTGCCAGCGGGTGGGACAGCTCCTACGAGCAGTACTTC. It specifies CASGWDSSYEQYF. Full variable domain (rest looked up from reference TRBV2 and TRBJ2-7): EPEVTQTPSHQVTQMGQEVILRCVPISNHLYFYWYRQILGQKVEFLVSFYNNEISEKSEIFDDQFSVERPDGSNFTLKIRSTKLEDSAMYFCASGWDSSYEQYFGPGTRLTVT.

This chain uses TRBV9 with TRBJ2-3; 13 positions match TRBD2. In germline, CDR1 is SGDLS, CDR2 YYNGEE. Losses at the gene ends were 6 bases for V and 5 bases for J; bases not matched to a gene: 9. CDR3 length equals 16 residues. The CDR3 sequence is CASTPPLAGGGDTQYF. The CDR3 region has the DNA TGTGCCAGCACCCCGCCACTAGCGGGGGGGGGAGATACGCAGTATTTT.

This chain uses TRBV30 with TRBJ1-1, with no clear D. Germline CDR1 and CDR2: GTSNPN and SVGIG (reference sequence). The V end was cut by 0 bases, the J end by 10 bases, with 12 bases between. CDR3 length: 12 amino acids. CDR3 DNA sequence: TGTGCCTGGAGTGTCGTGAGGCTCGGAGCTTTCTTT. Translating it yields CAWSVVRLGAFF.

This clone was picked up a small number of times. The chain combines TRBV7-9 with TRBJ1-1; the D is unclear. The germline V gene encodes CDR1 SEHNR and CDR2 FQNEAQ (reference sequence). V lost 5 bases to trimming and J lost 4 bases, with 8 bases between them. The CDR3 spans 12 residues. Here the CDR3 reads CASSQIGTEAFF. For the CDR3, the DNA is TGTGCCAGCAGCCAGATTGGCACTGAAGCTTTCTTT.

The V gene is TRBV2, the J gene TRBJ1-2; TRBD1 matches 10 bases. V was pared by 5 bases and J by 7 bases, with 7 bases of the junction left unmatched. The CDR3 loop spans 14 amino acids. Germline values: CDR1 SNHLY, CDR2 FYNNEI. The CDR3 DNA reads TGTGCCAGCAGTCGCGACAGGGGGCACAGTGGCTACACCTTC. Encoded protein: CASSRDRGHSGYTF.

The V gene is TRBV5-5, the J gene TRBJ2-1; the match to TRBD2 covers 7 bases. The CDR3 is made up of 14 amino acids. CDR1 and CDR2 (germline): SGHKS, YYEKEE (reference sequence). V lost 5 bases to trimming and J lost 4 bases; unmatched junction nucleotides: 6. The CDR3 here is CASSWGGGYNEQFF. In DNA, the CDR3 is TGTGCCAGCAGTTGGGGCGGGGGTTACAATGAGCAGTTCTTC. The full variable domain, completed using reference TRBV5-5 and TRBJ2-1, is DAGVTQSPTHLIKTRGQQVTLRCSPISGHKSVSWYQQVLGQGPQFIFQYYEKEERGRGNFPDRFSARQFPNYSSELNVNALLLGDSALYLCASSWGGGYNEQFFGPGTRLTVL.

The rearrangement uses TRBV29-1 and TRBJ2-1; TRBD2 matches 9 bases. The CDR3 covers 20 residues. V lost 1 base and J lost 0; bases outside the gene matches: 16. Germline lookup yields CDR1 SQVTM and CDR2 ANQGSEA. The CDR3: CSVEGLERSGGRSSYNEQFF. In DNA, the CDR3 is TGCAGCGTTGAAGGTCTCGAAAGGAGCGGGGGGCGGTCCTCCTACAATGAGCAGTTCTTC.

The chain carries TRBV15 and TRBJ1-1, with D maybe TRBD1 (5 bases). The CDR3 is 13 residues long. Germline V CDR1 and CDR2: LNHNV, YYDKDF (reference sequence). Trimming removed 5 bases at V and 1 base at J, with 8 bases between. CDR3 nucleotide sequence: TGTGCCACCAGCCTGGACACGAACACTGAAGCTTTCTTT. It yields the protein CATSLDTNTEAFF.

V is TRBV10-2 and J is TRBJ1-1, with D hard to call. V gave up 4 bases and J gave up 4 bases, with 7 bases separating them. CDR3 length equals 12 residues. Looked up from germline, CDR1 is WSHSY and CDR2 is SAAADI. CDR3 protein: CASSGTATEAFF. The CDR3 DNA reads TGCGCCAGCAGTGGTACAGCCACTGAAGCTTTCTTT.

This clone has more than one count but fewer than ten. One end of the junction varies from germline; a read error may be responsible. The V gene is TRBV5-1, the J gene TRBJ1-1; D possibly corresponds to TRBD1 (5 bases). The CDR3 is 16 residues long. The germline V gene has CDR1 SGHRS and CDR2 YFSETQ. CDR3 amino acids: CASSTGDLLLNTEAFF. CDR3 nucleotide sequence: TGCGCCAGCAGCACGGGGGACTTACTGCTGAATACTGAAGCTTTCTTT.

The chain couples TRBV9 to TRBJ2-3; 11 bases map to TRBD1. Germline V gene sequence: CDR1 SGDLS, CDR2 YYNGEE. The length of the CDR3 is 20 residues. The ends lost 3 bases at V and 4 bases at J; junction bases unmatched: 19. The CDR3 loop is CASSGFGLPGQGVYADTQYF. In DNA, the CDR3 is TGTGCCAGCAGCGGCTTCGGGCTTCCGGGACAGGGGGTTTATGCAGATACGCAGTATTTT. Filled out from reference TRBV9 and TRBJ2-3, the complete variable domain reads DSGVTQTPKHLITATGQRVTLRCSPRSGDLSVYWYQQSLDQGLQFLIQYYNGEERAKGNILERFSAQQFPDLHSELNLSSLELGDSALYFCASSGFGLPGQGVYADTQYFGPGTRLTVL.

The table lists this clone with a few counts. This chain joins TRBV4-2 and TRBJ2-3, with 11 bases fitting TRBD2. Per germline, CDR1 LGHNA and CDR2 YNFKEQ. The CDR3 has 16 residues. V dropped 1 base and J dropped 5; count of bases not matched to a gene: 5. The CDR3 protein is CASSQAASGGIDTQYF. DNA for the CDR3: TGTGCCAGCAGCCAAGCGGCTAGCGGGGGGATAGATACGCAGTATTTT.

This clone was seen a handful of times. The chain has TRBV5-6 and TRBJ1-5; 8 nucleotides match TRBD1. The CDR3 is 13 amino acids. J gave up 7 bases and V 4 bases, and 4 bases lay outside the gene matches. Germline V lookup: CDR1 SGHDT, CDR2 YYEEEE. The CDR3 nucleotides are TGTGCCAGCAGCCCACAGGGGGGCCAGCCCCAGCATTTT. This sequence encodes CASSPQGGQPQHF.

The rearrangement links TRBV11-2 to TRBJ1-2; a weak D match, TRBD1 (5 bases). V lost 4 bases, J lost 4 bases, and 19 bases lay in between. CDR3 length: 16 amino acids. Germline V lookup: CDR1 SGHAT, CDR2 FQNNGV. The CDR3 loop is CASSSTARGVGYGYTF. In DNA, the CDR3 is TGTGCCAGCAGCTCTACCGCCCGGGGGGTTGGCTATGGCTACACCTTC. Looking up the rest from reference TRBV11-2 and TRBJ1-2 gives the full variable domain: EAGVAQSPRYKIIEKRQSVAFWCNPISGHATLYWYQQILGQGPKLLIQFQNNGVVDDSQLPKDRFSAERLKGVDSTLKIQPAKLEDSAVYLCASSSTARGVGYGYTFGSGTRLTVV.

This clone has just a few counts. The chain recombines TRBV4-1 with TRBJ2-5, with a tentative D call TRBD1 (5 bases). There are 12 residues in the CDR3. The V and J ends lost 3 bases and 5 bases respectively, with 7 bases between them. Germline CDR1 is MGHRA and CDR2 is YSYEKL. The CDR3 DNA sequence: TGCGCCAGCAGCCAGGGGCGGGAGACCCAGTACTTC. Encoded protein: CASSQGRETQYF.

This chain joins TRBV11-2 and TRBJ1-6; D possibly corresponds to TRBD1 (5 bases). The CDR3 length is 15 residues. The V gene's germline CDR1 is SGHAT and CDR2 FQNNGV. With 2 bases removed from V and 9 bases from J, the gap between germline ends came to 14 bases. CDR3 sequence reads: CASSLSGRDSSPLHF. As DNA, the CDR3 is TGTGCCAGCAGCTTAAGTGGCAGGGATAGTTCACCCCTCCACTTT.

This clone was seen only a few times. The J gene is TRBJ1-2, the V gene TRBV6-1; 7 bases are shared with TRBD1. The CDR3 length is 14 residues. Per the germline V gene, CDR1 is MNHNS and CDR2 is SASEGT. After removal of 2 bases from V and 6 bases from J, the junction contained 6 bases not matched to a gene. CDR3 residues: CASSELTGMDGYTF. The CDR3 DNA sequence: TGTGCCAGCAGTGAACTGACAGGGATGGATGGCTACACCTTC.

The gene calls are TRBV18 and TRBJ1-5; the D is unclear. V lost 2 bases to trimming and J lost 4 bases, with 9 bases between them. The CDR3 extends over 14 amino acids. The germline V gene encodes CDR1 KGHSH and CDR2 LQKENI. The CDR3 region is CASSPRSGNQPQHF. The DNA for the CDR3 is TGTGCCAGCTCACCAAGATCAGGAAATCAGCCCCAGCATTTT.

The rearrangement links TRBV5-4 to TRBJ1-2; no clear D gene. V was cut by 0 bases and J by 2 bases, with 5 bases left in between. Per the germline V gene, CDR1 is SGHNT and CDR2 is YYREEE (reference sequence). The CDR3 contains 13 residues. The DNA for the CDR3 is TGTGCCAGCAGCTTGGTAGAGAACTATGGCTACACCTTC. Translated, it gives CASSLVENYGYTF.

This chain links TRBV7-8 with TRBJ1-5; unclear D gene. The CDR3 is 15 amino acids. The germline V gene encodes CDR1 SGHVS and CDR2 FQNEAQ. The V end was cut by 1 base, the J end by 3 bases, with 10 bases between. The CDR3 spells CASSLVLLNNQPQHF. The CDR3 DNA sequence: TGTGCCAGCAGCTTAGTTCTACTCAACAATCAGCCCCAGCATTTT.

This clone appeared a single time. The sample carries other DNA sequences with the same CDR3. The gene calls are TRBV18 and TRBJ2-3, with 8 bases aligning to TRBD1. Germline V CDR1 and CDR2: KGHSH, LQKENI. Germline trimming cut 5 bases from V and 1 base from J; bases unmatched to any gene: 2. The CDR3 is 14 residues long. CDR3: CASSSTGGTDTQYF. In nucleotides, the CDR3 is TGTGCCAGCTCATCGACAGGGGGCACAGATACGCAGTATTTT.

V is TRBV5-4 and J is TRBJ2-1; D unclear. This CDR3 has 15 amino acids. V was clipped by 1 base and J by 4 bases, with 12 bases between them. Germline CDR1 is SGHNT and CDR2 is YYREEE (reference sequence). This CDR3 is CASSLFAQSYNEQFF. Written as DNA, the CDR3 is TGTGCCAGCAGCTTGTTTGCTCAGTCTTACAATGAGCAGTTCTTC.

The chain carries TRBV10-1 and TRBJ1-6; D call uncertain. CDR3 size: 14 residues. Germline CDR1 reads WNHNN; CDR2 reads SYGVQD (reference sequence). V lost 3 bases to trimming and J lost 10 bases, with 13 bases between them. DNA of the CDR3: TGCGCCAGCAGTGACGGCGGCTCGAGGTCACCCCTCCACTTT. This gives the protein CASSDGGSRSPLHF.

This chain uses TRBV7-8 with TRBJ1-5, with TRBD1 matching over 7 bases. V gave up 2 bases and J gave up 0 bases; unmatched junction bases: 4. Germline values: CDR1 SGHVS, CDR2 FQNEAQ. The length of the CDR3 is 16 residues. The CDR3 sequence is CASSLRDRDSNQPQHF. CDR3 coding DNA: TGTGCCAGCAGCTTAAGGGACAGAGATAGCAATCAGCCCCAGCATTTT.